This TCR beta chain was profiled in a study of spatial heterogeneity in lung cancer. Study results and limitations: Counts that tracked tumor mutation counts were those of expanded intratumoral alpha and beta TCRs.

The study tagged each TCR cDNA molecule with a unique molecular identifier. In TCRdb, the 5' RACE reads were re-called with MiXCR into one record per CDR3 protein. The data show around 20,000 distinct CDR3 sequences, 5% to 7% seen once. The table lists this clonotype with many counts. Antigen unknown. The time point here: sample taken at primary tumor resection. The cohort: approximately 66 early-stage, untreated non-small cell lung cancer patients. Researchers sequenced whole RNA taken from tumor, nontumor lung or frozen PBMC without sorting. The CDR3 runs 15 residues. V was clipped by 2 bases and J by 5 bases, with 13 bases between them. Germline CDR1 is SGHTA and CDR2 is FQGTGA.

The clonotype was recovered from a female donor with early-stage non-small cell lung cancer. The chain uses TRBV7-3 and TRBJ2-1, with a tentative D call TRBD2 (6 bases). Sequencing was performed on lung tumor tissue, taken at surgery. CDR3 residues: CASSLVPSVDNEQFF. The CDR3 DNA reads TGTGCCAGCAGCTTAGTCCCTAGCGTAGACAATGAGCAGTTCTTC.